One and the same sample provided the 28 T cell receptor beta chains below, sequenced in a study of cytomegalovirus exposure and HLA in healthy donors (dated by TCRdb to the late 2010s). Library preparation was by the immunoSEQ multiplex PCR assay. For the multiplex PCR, a mixture combining 60 forward primers for TCR Vbeta segments and 13 reverse primers for TCR Jbeta segments was used. The source is immuneACCESS, and TCRdb retained only in-frame sequences with V and J called. Part of the clones is not carried over; for the studies checked, unresolved V genes explain less than half of this, and the remainder is unexplained. The sample contains 150,000 or so clones, 70% of them found a single time. 4.7% of the sample is held by the ten biggest clonotypes. Sequencing used PBMCs. The origin of the receptors is a man aged 18 to 35 in good health and CMV-seropositive.

In its sample, this clone was seen a few times. The V and J genes are TRBV7-9 and TRBJ1-1; 7 bases line up with TRBD1. Looked up from germline, CDR1 is SEHNR and CDR2 is FQNEAQ (reference sequence). The CDR3 is 17 residues long. The trim removed 4 bases at V and 4 bases at J, leaving 15 bases unmatched. This CDR3 reads CASSSSGGRTGPTEAFF. The CDR3 region has the DNA TGTGCCAGCAGCTCCTCAGGGGGTAGGACTGGCCCCACTGAAGCTTTCTTT. The complete variable domain, with remaining parts taken from reference TRBV7-9 and TRBJ1-1, reads DTGVSQNPRHKITKRGQNVTFRCDPISEHNRLYWYRQTLGQGPEFLTYFQNEAQLEKSRLLSDRFSAERPKGSFSTLEIQRTEQGDSAMYLCASSSSGGRTGPTEAFFGQGTRLTVV.

The chain links TRBV5-6 to TRBJ2-7; 9 bases match TRBD1. The CDR3 loop spans 14 amino acids. V dropped 2 bases and J dropped 2; count of bases not matched to a gene: 2. Germline V gene data show CDR1 as SGHDT and CDR2 as YYEEEE. CDR3 in DNA: TGTGCCAGCAGCTTCGACAGGGGGACCTACGAGCAGTACGTC. It translates to CASSFDRGTYEQYV.

V gene TRBV18 combines with J gene TRBJ1-1; D gene ambiguous. V was cut by 3 bases and J by 8 bases, with 13 bases left in between. Germline CDR1 is KGHSH and CDR2 is LQKENI. The CDR3 has 13 residues. The CDR3 DNA is TGTGCCAGCTCACCGAGGGCAGGAACCGAAGCTTTCTTT. Protein: CASSPRAGTEAFF. The full variable domain, its missing parts supplied by reference TRBV18 and TRBJ1-1, is NAGVMQNPRHLVRRRGQEARLRCSPMKGHSHVYWYRQLPEEGLKFMVYLQKENIIDESGMPKERFSAEFPKEGPSILRIQQVVRGDSAAYFCASSPRAGTEAFFGQGTRLTVV.

This clone came up once. The gene calls are TRBV5-1 and TRBJ2-3; the D is unclear. V was pared by 1 base and J by 1 base, with 7 bases between. There are 14 residues in the CDR3. Germline V gene lookup returns CDR1 SGHRS and CDR2 YFSETQ. CDR3 nucleotide sequence: TGCGCCAGCAGCTTGTTGCAGGGCACAGATACGCAGTATTTT. Translation gives CASSLLQGTDTQYF.

For the CDR3, the DNA is TGCAGCGTGCGGGCCCCTGGCGGGGCCAACGTCCTGACTTTC. It yields the protein CSVRAPGGANVLTF. The genes are TRBV29-1 and TRBJ2-6; possibly TRBD2 for D (5 bases). The CDR3 is 14 residues long. CDR1 SQVTM and CDR2 ANQGSEA come from the germline V gene. V lost 6 bases and J lost 4, with 13 bases in between.

The V call is TRBV5-6, the J call TRBJ1-1, with 8 bases matching TRBD1. This CDR3 spans 15 amino acids. The germline V gene encodes CDR1 SGHDT and CDR2 YYEEEE. V lost 2 bases to trimming and J lost 1 base; unmatched junction nucleotides: 4. The chain's CDR3 is CASSFLGTGNTEAFF. The CDR3 DNA follows: TGTGCCAGCAGCTTCCTCGGGACAGGGAACACTGAAGCTTTCTTT.

The chain's CDR3 is CASSPEQGYGQPQHF. The CDR3 DNA reads TGTGCCAGCAGTCCTGAACAGGGGTACGGTCAGCCCCAGCATTTT. The chain is built from TRBV27 and TRBJ1-5, with 7 bases identical to TRBD1. Germline V gives CDR1 MNHEY, CDR2 SMNVEV (reference sequence). V lost 5 bases, J lost 6 bases, and 10 bases stayed unmatched. This CDR3 has 15 residues.

This clone came up a few times. The CDR3 loop reads CASRAGQGRSYSGNTIYF. The DNA for the CDR3 is TGTGCCAGCAGGGCGGGACAGGGACGCTCTTACTCTGGAAACACCATATATTTT. The rearrangement joins TRBV2 to TRBJ1-3, with TRBD1 identical over 9 bases. This CDR3 is 18 amino acids long. Unmatched junction bases numbered 12, after V lost 6 bases and J lost 0 bases. Germline loops: CDR1 SNHLY, CDR2 FYNNEI. Full variable domain (outside the CDR3, taken from reference TRBV2 and TRBJ1-3): EPEVTQTPSHQVTQMGQEVILRCVPISNHLYFYWYRQILGQKVEFLVSFYNNEISEKSEIFDDQFSVERPDGSNFTLKIRSTKLEDSAMYFCASRAGQGRSYSGNTIYFGEGSWLTVV.

The chain links TRBV28 to TRBJ2-5; unclear D gene. The CDR3 consists of 14 residues. Trimming stripped 6 bases from V and 1 base from J, with 12 bases between. Germline V CDR1 and CDR2: MDHEN, SYDVKM. As DNA, the CDR3 is TGTGCCAGCAGCCCCCACTCGAGCCAAGAGACCCAGTACTTC. It yields the protein CASSPHSSQETQYF.

This clone was picked up a small number of times. V and J are TRBV6-1 and TRBJ2-1, with D possibly being TRBD1 (5 bases). The V end was cut by 2 bases, the J end by 2 bases, with 13 bases between. Germline-derived CDR1 and CDR2 are MNHNS and SASEGT. The CDR3 has 16 residues. DNA for the CDR3: TGTGCCAGCAGTGAAAGGGTGGGCAGGGCCTACAATGAGCAGTTCTTC. Translated: CASSERVGRAYNEQFF.

The chain couples TRBV5-6 to TRBJ2-3; 7 nucleotides line up with TRBD2. There are 15 residues in the CDR3. The germline V gene has CDR1 SGHDT and CDR2 YYEEEE. J lost 4 bases, V lost 0 bases, and 5 bases had no gene match. This CDR3 reads CASSLGAGVADTQYF. CDR3 coding DNA: TGTGCCAGCAGCTTGGGGGCGGGGGTGGCAGATACGCAGTATTTT.

This chain joins TRBV28 and TRBJ2-7; D is possibly TRBD2 (6 bases). This CDR3 region has 15 residues. Germline loops: CDR1 MDHEN, CDR2 SYDVKM. Trimming shortened V by 4 bases and J by 1 base, and 14 bases separated the two germline ends. Here the CDR3 reads CASSSGTLFSYEQYV. The CDR3 nucleotides are TGTGCCAGCAGTTCCGGGACTTTATTTTCCTACGAGCAGTACGTC.

In DNA form, the CDR3 reads TGTGCCAGCAGTGAAGGAGCGGGGACAGGGAGGGATACGCAGTATTTT. Translating it yields CASSEGAGTGRDTQYF. The chain carries TRBV2 and TRBJ2-3, with 9 bases lining up with TRBD1. Germline trimming cut 1 base from V and 6 bases from J; bases unmatched to any gene: 8. This CDR3 contains 16 residues. Germline CDR1 reads SNHLY; CDR2 reads FYNNEI. Together with reference TRBV2 and TRBJ2-3, the CDR3 gives the full variable domain: EPEVTQTPSHQVTQMGQEVILRCVPISNHLYFYWYRQILGQKVEFLVSFYNNEISEKSEIFDDQFSVERPDGSNFTLKIRSTKLEDSAMYFCASSEGAGTGRDTQYFGPGTRLTVL.

The chain employs TRBV5-6 and TRBJ1-2; D is unclear. The length of the CDR3 is 12 residues. The germline V gene encodes CDR1 SGHDT and CDR2 YYEEEE. Trimming cost V 0 bases and J 4 bases, with 4 bases left between them. CDR3 residues: CASSLARYGYTF. CDR3 DNA: TGTGCCAGCAGCTTGGCGCGCTATGGCTACACCTTC.

The chain recombines TRBV7-2 with TRBJ2-1; D perhaps matches TRBD1 (6 bases). CDR1 and CDR2 from the germline V gene are SGHTA and FQGNSA. The CDR3 totals 15 residues. The germline V and J ends were trimmed by 6 bases and 5 bases, with 17 bases remaining between them. The CDR3 loop is CASRAGAPNNNEQFF. DNA for the CDR3: TGTGCCAGCAGAGCAGGGGCCCCGAACAACAATGAGCAGTTCTTC.

V and J are TRBV29-1 and TRBJ1-1; no reliable D call. The V gene lost 7 bases and the J gene lost 0 bases, with 9 bases spanning the gap. Germline values: CDR1 SQVTM, CDR2 ANQGSEA. The CDR3 is made up of 12 amino acids. The CDR3 protein is CSAGVLNTEAFF. CDR3 nucleotides: TGCAGCGCCGGGGTGTTGAACACTGAAGCTTTCTTT.

This rearrangement joins TRBV27 to TRBJ1-5; 9 nucleotides agree with TRBD1. The ends lost 5 bases at V and 5 bases at J; junction bases unmatched: 4. Germline V gene sequence: CDR1 MNHEY, CDR2 SMNVEV (reference sequence). The CDR3 totals 14 residues. CDR3 DNA sequence: TGTGCCAGCAGTGCCGGGACAGGGTATCAGCCCCAGCATTTT. Residues: CASSAGTGYQPQHF.

This clone was counted once. The chain is built from TRBV6-4 and TRBJ1-3; 10 positions agree with TRBD1. CDR1 is MRHNA, CDR2 SNTAGT, per germline. This CDR3 comprises 19 residues. With V trimmed by 4 bases and J by 4 bases, 16 bases remained unmatched. As DNA, the CDR3 is TGTGCCAGCAGTGGTTTCTATCCGGACAGGGGGTCTGTCGGAAACACCATATATTTT. It translates to CASSGFYPDRGSVGNTIYF.

This clone was detected a few times. The J gene is TRBJ1-5, the V gene TRBV28; 7 bases agree with TRBD1. Germline CDR1 and CDR2: MDHEN and SYDVKM. V lost 2 bases to trimming and J lost 8 bases; unmatched junction nucleotides: 12. The CDR3 has 16 amino acids. CDR3 bases: TGTGCCAGCAGTTTAGAGCGGCAGGGGGGAATCAAGCCCCAGCATTTT. Its protein is CASSLERQGGIKPQHF.

There are a few counts of this clone. The CDR3, as DNA: TGTGCCAGTAGTATGCCCGCTAGCGGGCCAAGAGGGGATGAGCAGTTCTTC. This encodes CASSMPASGPRGDEQFF. The chain combines TRBV19 with TRBJ2-1; 8 nucleotides align to TRBD2. CDR1 is LNHDA, CDR2 SQIVND, per germline (reference sequence). The CDR3 covers 17 residues. Trimming took 3 bases from V and 8 from J; bases not matched to a gene: 15.

V gene TRBV6-1 combines with J gene TRBJ1-4; 7 nucleotides align to TRBD1. CDR1 is MNHNS and CDR2 is SASEGT in the germline V gene. This CDR3 is built from 14 residues. V shed 11 bases, J shed 3 bases, and the junction held 9 bases outside the gene matches. In DNA form, the CDR3 reads TGTGCCGGGGGCCGACAGGGCCCTAATGAAAAACTGTTTTTT. This sequence encodes CAGGRQGPNEKLFF.

The rearrangement joins TRBV6-1 to TRBJ1-1, with 7 positions matching TRBD1. The trim removed 2 bases at V and 2 bases at J, leaving 23 bases unmatched. Germline V gives CDR1 MNHNS, CDR2 SASEGT. CDR3 length equals 21 residues. The CDR3 nucleotides read TGTGCCAGCAGTGAATTGGGAGGTTCTGGGGGACAGAACCTTAAAAACACTGAAGCTTTCTTT. It translates to CASSELGGSGGQNLKNTEAFF.

This clone was observed a single time. Here the CDR3 omits its conserved ending phenylalanine or tryptophan, so a read error is the likely source. It is unclear where the CDR3 begins or ends on the DNA, so no DNA is shown, and the CDR3 is as TCRdb lists it. This sequence joins TRBV6-1 and TRBJ1-1; no check of the table's D call, TRBD1, against the DNA was made. Inclusive of both ends, the CDR3 amounts to 11 amino acids. Germline lookup yields CDR1 MNHNS and CDR2 SASEGT. The CDR3 sequence is CASSRQGAATL.

The chain uses TRBV5-1 and TRBJ2-5; 12 positions agree with TRBD2. Germline V lookup: CDR1 SGHRS, CDR2 YFSETQ. This CDR3 is 17 amino acids long. After removal of 0 bases from V and 5 bases from J, the junction contained 8 bases not matched to a gene. The CDR3 sequence is CASSLGLAGVGGETQYF. The DNA for the CDR3 is TGCGCCAGCAGCTTGGGACTAGCGGGAGTAGGTGGTGAGACCCAGTACTTC.

This rearrangement joins TRBV28 to TRBJ2-7; possible D gene TRBD1, 6 bases. This CDR3 is 15 amino acids long. The germline V gene has CDR1 MDHEN and CDR2 SYDVKM. V was cut by 2 bases and J by 6 bases, with 17 bases left in between. CDR3 nucleotides: TGTGCCAGCAGTTTAAGGGGGATTGGGGGTATCGAGCAGTACGTC. Encoded protein: CASSLRGIGGIEQYV.

V is TRBV2 and J is TRBJ2-3, with 11 bases that match TRBD2. CDR3 length equals 15 residues. With V trimmed by 8 bases and J by 11 bases, 15 bases remained unmatched. In germline, CDR1 is SNHLY, CDR2 FYNNEI. The CDR3 loop reads CASGALSGGGERQYF. DNA of the CDR3: TGTGCCAGCGGTGCACTTAGCGGGGGGGGAGAAAGGCAGTATTTT.

The chain couples TRBV11-3 to TRBJ2-1; 9 bases fit TRBD2. CDR1 is SGHNT and CDR2 is YENEEA in the germline V gene. Trimming cost V 4 bases and J 6 bases; bases outside gene matches: 10. The CDR3 covers 16 residues. CDR3 residues: CASSSLASGALNEQFF. The CDR3 nucleotides are TGTGCCAGCAGCTCCCTAGCTAGCGGGGCGCTCAATGAGCAGTTCTTC.

In this sample, this clone turned up a few times. Here the CDR3 DNA reads TGTGCCAGCAGCGCCCACGCGGAGGGGGGGGAGCTGTTTTTT. The encoded protein is CASSAHAEGGELFF. The gene calls are TRBV11-2 and TRBJ2-2, with a tentative D call TRBD2 (6 bases). CDR3 size: 14 residues. Germline CDR1 is SGHAT and CDR2 is FQNNGV. Trimming shortened V by 5 bases and J by 8 bases, and 15 bases separated the two germline ends.